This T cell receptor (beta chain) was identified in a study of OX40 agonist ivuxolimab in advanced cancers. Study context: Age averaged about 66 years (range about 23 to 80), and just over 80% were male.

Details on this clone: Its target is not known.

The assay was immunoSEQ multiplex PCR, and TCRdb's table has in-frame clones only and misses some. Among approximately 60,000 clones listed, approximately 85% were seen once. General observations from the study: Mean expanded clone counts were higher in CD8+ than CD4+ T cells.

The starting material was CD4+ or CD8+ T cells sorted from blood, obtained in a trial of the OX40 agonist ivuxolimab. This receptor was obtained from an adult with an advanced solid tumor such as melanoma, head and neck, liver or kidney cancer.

The chain's CDR3 is CAWSVALFNTIYF. CDR3 nucleotide sequence: TGTGCCTGGAGTGTAGCGTTGTTTAACACCATATATTTT. The rearrangement joins TRBV30 to TRBJ1-3; D remains ambiguous. The germline V and J ends were trimmed by 0 bases and 7 bases, with 10 bases remaining between them. The V gene's germline CDR1 is GTSNPN and CDR2 SVGIG (reference sequence). This CDR3 is built from 13 residues. The full variable domain, completed using reference TRBV30 and TRBJ1-3, is SQTIHQWPATLVQPVGSPLSLECTVEGTSNPNLYWYRQAAGRGLQLLFYSVGIGQISSEVPQNLSASRPQDRQFILSSKKLLLSDSGFYLCAWSVALFNTIYFGEGSWLTVV.